Below, 11 T cell receptor beta chains from the same sample are listed, as sequenced in a study of blood T cell repertoires in COVID-19. The method was immunoSEQ multiplex PCR; TCRdb's version includes in-frame clones alone and lacks a portion of them. The table records some 150,000 clones, around 92% of them present only once. The sample taken for sequencing was peripheral blood. These receptors came from a man in his 60s with acute or convalescent COVID-19.

CDR3 DNA: TGTGCCAGCAGCAGACAGGGGTTATTTGCTGAAGCTTTCTTT. It specifies CASSRQGLFAEAFF. The rearrangement joins TRBV11-3 to TRBJ1-1; the match to TRBD1 covers 8 bases. Germline assignment: CDR1 SGHNT and CDR2 YENEEA. There are 14 residues in the CDR3. The trim removed 5 bases at V and 6 bases at J, leaving 8 bases unmatched.

V is TRBV6-5 and J is TRBJ1-2; 7 bases line up with TRBD1. The CDR3 has 13 residues. V was pared by 5 bases and J by 2 bases, with 2 bases of the junction left unmatched. Germline CDR1 and CDR2: MNHEY and SVGAGI. CDR3 nucleotide sequence: TGTGCCAGCAGTAAGACAGGGAACTATGGCTACACCTTC. It specifies CASSKTGNYGYTF.

The chain recombines TRBV7-9 with TRBJ1-1; 7 bases align to TRBD1. Unmatched junction bases numbered 8, after V lost 1 base and J lost 6 bases. CDR3 size: 15 residues. The germline CDR1 and CDR2 sequences are SEHNR and FQNEAQ (reference sequence). CDR3 residues: CASSLVRPGGAEAFF. As DNA, the CDR3 is TGTGCCAGCAGCTTAGTTCGTCCAGGGGGAGCTGAAGCTTTCTTT. Full variable domain (rest looked up from reference TRBV7-9 and TRBJ1-1): DTGVSQNPRHKITKRGQNVTFRCDPISEHNRLYWYRQTLGQGPEFLTYFQNEAQLEKSRLLSDRFSAERPKGSFSTLEIQRTEQGDSAMYLCASSLVRPGGAEAFFGQGTRLTVV.

The rearrangement uses TRBV12-3 or TRBV12-4 and TRBJ1-4; D unresolved. V lost 3 bases, J lost 11 bases, and 13 bases lay in between. The CDR3 runs to 13 residues. The CDR3 region is CASSLARFGKLFF. The DNA of the CDR3 is TGTGCCAGCAGTTTGGCCAGGTTTGGTAAACTGTTTTTT.

This chain joins TRBV3-1 (or the pseudogene TRBV3-2) and TRBJ1-2; D call uncertain. V lost 6 bases to trimming and J lost 6 bases, with 17 bases between them. Germline CDR1 LGHDT, CDR2 YNNKEL (reference sequence). This CDR3 spans 14 amino acids. CDR3 sequence: CASSLRAGNDGYTF. The CDR3 region has the DNA TGTGCCAGCAGTTTGAGGGCTGGCAATGATGGCTACACCTTC.

J is TRBJ2-3 and V is TRBV4-1; a possible D gene is TRBD2 (7 bases). The germline V gene encodes CDR1 MGHRA and CDR2 YSYEKL. V was pared by 4 bases and J by 6 bases, with 20 bases between. The CDR3 has 16 amino acids. The CDR3 nucleotides are TGCGCCAGCAGCCCCAAAGGGCGGGGGCCAAGGGATACGCAGTATTTT. Its translation is CASSPKGRGPRDTQYF.

The rearrangement links TRBV6-1 to TRBJ1-2, with 7 bases identical to TRBD1. Germline CDR1 MNHNS, CDR2 SASEGT. J gave up 7 bases and V 4 bases, and 6 bases lay outside the gene matches. The CDR3 sequence is 13 residues long. CDR3 sequence: CASSADRVLGYTF. The CDR3 DNA follows: TGTGCCAGCAGTGCCGACAGGGTTCTTGGCTACACCTTC.

The chain has TRBV6-2 or TRBV6-3 and TRBJ2-1, with D perhaps matching TRBD1 (6 bases). This CDR3 is 16 amino acids long. Trimming shortened V by 0 bases and J by 8 bases, and 17 bases separated the two germline ends. CDR1 is MNHEY and CDR2 is SVGEGT in the germline V gene. CDR3 region: CASSYSSRQVRDEQFF. The CDR3, as DNA: TGTGCCAGCAGTTACTCGTCACGACAGGTCAGGGATGAGCAGTTCTTC.

This chain uses TRBV20-1 with TRBJ1-1; tentatively, D is TRBD1 (5 bases). V lost 3 bases to trimming and J lost 4 bases, with 12 bases between them. Germline V CDR1 and CDR2: DFQATT, SNEGSKA (reference sequence). This CDR3 has 13 residues. The DNA for the CDR3 is TGCAGTGCTAGTGCGGGGGGGGGCACTGAAGCTTTCTTT. It yields the protein CSASAGGGTEAFF.

The gene calls are TRBV7-2 and TRBJ1-6, with D possibly matching TRBD1 (6 bases). Germline V CDR1 and CDR2: SGHTA, FQGNSA. The CDR3 runs to 16 residues. V dropped 1 base and J dropped 7 bases, with 14 bases sitting between them. The CDR3 DNA reads as TGTGCCAGCAGCTTAGTTAAGGGGGGGCAAAATTCACCCCTCCACTTT. As protein: CASSLVKGGQNSPLHF.

The V and J genes are TRBV7-2 and TRBJ1-1; no clear D. Germline V gives CDR1 SGHTA, CDR2 FQGNSA. CDR3 length: 14 amino acids. V lost 7 bases and J 1 base, leaving 13 bases between the germline ends. The DNA for the CDR3 is TGTGCCAGCACCCCTACGGTTGCGAACACTGAAGCTTTCTTT. Protein product: CASTPTVANTEAFF.